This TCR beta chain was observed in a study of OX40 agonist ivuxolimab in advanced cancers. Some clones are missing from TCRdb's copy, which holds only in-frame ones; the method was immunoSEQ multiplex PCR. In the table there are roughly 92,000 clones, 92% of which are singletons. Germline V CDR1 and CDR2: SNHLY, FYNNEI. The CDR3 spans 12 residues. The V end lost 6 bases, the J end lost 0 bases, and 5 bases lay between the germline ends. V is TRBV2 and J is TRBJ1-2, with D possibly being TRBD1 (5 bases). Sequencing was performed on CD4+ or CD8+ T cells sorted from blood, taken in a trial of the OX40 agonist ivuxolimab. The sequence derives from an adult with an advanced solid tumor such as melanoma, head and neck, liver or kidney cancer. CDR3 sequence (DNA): TGTGCCAGCAGGACAGCTAACTATGGCTACACCTTC. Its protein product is CASRTANYGYTF.